The entry that follows covers one T cell receptor beta chain sequence. This clonotype was picked up a small number of times. The specificity of this receptor is unknown. Nothing much larger sits one base from this clone, and base qualities are not available. The protocol used for the library was PCR. Sequencing instrument: Illumina HiSeq 2500. To normalize quantification of the TCRbeta repertoire, the TCR libraries were built with molecular barcoding that relied on unique molecular identifiers. TCRdb trimmed public reads at Q25 via fastp, called clones via MiXCR and kept in-frame beta chains. Each record represents a unique CDR3 protein, reported with the most common genes and DNA among its rows. For this sample there are fewer than 550,000 distinct CDR3 sequences; around 10% appear just once. The ten largest clones capture approximately 15% of the sample. Its CDR3 holds 16 amino acids, cysteine through phenylalanine. Only CDR3 DNA remains: 48 bases, in frame from the first base. V is reduced by 5 bases and J by 6 bases, leaving a spacing of 18 bases between them. As encoded in the germline V gene, CDR1 is KGHDR while CDR2 is SFDVKD.

The data belong to a study of T-cell reconstitution after alpha-beta-depleted transplantation in children (dated by TCRdb to 2016 to 2018). With respect to the entire study: The study quantitatively tracked T-cell immune reconstitution after TCRalphabeta/CD19-depleted allogeneic hematopoietic cell transplantation in children using TCR repertoire profiling.

Findings and caveats that apply to the study as a whole: Hyperexpanded clone frequencies declined over subsequent months; after one year, T-cell counts and TCRbeta diversity were mostly attributed to newly produced T cells. The apparently early recovery of alphabetaT-cell counts about two months after transplant reportedly depended on only several hundred rapidly expanded clones that came from non-depleted graft cells. In some patients, the high TCRbeta diversity seen at day 60 was put down to recipient T cells and intrathymic progenitors that had survived conditioning.

The treatment or condition label, read with the paper, signifies: allogeneic hematopoietic cell transplantation with graft depleted of TCRalphabeta T cells and CD19 B cells. Transplant recipients were children who received TCRalphabeta/CD19-depleted allogeneic hematopoietic cell grafts. The V and J segments used are TRBV24-1 and TRBJ2-2; matching of 6 bases hints at TRBD1 as the D gene. The source of this sequence is a female patient aged 2 to 10 who had a stem cell transplant for aplastic anemia, so the T cells may come from the graft donor. This sample comprised PBMCs, mostly from graft donor cells, obtained 180 days after TCRalphabeta/CD19-depleted stem cell transplant. The sequenced DNA: TGTGCCACCAGTGTTCAACAGGGAGTTCAATCCGGGGAGCTGTTTTTT. Translated, this is CATSVQQGVQSGELFF.